This record concerns one TCR beta chain sequence. The record originates from a study of blood T cell repertoires in COVID-19. The overall study: Acute and convalescent COVID-19 specimens originated in the United States, Italy and Spain. PBMCs, B-cell-depleted T cells, or T cells were the source of the cDNA or gDNA that made up the material.

Germline V gene sequence: CDR1 KGHSY, CDR2 FQNENV. V shed 6 bases and J shed 6 bases, with 11 bases lying between them. The CDR3 contains 13 residues. In the original workflow: The authors estimated nucleated cell counts from reference gene primer amplification. Some clones are missing from TCRdb's copy, which holds only in-frame ones; the method was immunoSEQ multiplex PCR. V and J calls and clone size follow that table, whereas D and trimming were derived from the DNA. This sample yields some 83,000 clones, of which roughly 70% are seen a single time; 13% to 15% belongs to the top ten. Input material: peripheral blood. The chain employs TRBV16 and TRBJ1-4; D is unclear. The source of this sequence is an elderly woman with acute or convalescent COVID-19. The CDR3 sequence: CASSPSGDEKLFF. CDR3 sequence (DNA): TGTGCCAGCAGTCCAAGCGGAGATGAAAAACTGTTTTTT.